One sample yielded the 15 T cell receptor beta chains listed below, sequenced in a study of control samples from healthy donors and cancer patients. Assay: immunoSEQ multiplex PCR; the TCRdb copy retains only in-frame clones and omits some. The table lists around 120,000 clones, 88% of them singletons. The specimen sequenced was blood. These receptors came from a woman in her 70s in good health.

J is TRBJ1-3 and V is TRBV7-9; 7 bases line up with TRBD1. CDR1 and CDR2 from the germline V gene are SEHNR and FQNEAQ (reference sequence). The CDR3 is made up of 15 amino acids. The ends lost 2 bases at V and 1 base at J; junction bases unmatched: 2. The CDR3 nucleotides read TGTGCCAGCAGCTTAAGGGGACAGTCTGGAAACACCATATATTTT. As protein: CASSLRGQSGNTIYF.

This clone was seen once. J is TRBJ1-6 and V is TRBV7-6; D gene uncertain. Germline V gives CDR1 SGHVS, CDR2 FNYEAQ. With 0 bases removed from V and 7 bases from J, the gap between germline ends came to 13 bases. The CDR3 sequence is 16 residues long. Here the CDR3 reads CASSLALRGSNSPLHF. DNA for the CDR3: TGTGCCAGCAGCTTAGCCCTTCGGGGATCAAATTCACCCCTCCACTTT.

The chain has TRBV15 and TRBJ2-1; TRBD2 matches 10 bases. V was pared by 1 base and J by 4 bases, with 4 bases of the junction left unmatched. The CDR3 has 16 amino acids. CDR1 and CDR2 (germline): LNHNV, YYDKDF (reference sequence). This CDR3 reads CATSRARLAGYNEQFF. Written as DNA, the CDR3 is TGTGCCACCAGCAGAGCCAGACTAGCGGGTTACAATGAGCAGTTCTTC.

The rearrangement joins TRBV9 to TRBJ2-5, with a weak D call TRBD2 (5 bases). Germline V CDR1 and CDR2: SGDLS, YYNGEE. Trimming pared 4 bases from V and 5 bases from J, leaving 15 bases between. The CDR3 length is 14 residues. As DNA, the CDR3 is TGTGCCAGCAGCCCCCGGCCGGGCGGGGAGACCCAGTACTTC. This translates into CASSPRPGGETQYF. The variable domain in full, with the rest retrieved from reference TRBV9 and TRBJ2-5, is DSGVTQTPKHLITATGQRVTLRCSPRSGDLSVYWYQQSLDQGLQFLIQYYNGEERAKGNILERFSAQQFPDLHSELNLSSLELGDSALYFCASSPRPGGETQYFGPGTRLLVL.

CDR3 loop: CATAERMSEKLFF. The CDR3 DNA reads TGCGCAACCGCGGAACGGATGAGCGAAAAACTGTTTTTT. The genes are TRBV4-3 and TRBJ1-4; no clear D gene. The CDR3 has 13 amino acids. Germline values: CDR1 LGHNA, CDR2 YSLEER.

The J gene is TRBJ1-5, the V gene TRBV4-1, with TRBD1 identical over 7 bases. CDR3 length equals 15 residues. The junction had 5 bases not matched to a gene; V was cut back by 0 bases and J by 6 bases. Germline V gene lookup returns CDR1 MGHRA and CDR2 YSYEKL. The CDR3 here is CASSQDQGGRQPQHF. The DNA of the CDR3 is TGCGCCAGCAGCCAAGATCAGGGGGGTCGTCAGCCCCAGCATTTT.

The V gene is TRBV25-1, the J gene TRBJ2-3, with D unresolved. Trimming shortened V by 4 bases and J by 0 bases, and 8 bases separated the two germline ends. CDR1 is MGHDK and CDR2 is SYGVNS in the germline V gene. This CDR3 is built from 14 residues. The CDR3 coding sequence is TGTGCCAGCAGTGTCGGGCGGAGCACAGATACGCAGTATTTT. Protein product: CASSVGRSTDTQYF.

This chain uses TRBV7-9 with TRBJ2-3; D is undetermined. CDR3 length: 13 amino acids. The V and J ends lost 3 bases and 1 base respectively, with 5 bases between them. Germline CDR1 and CDR2: SEHNR and FQNEAQ (reference sequence). The CDR3 loop is CASSFSGTDTQYF. CDR3 DNA sequence: TGTGCCAGCAGCTTTTCCGGCACAGATACGCAGTATTTT.

As concerns this clone: Germline and junction disagree at one end, which may indicate a read error. The rearrangement uses TRBV13 and TRBJ2-7, with D tentatively TRBD1 or TRBD2 (6 bases each). The CDR3 covers 14 residues. The germline gives CDR1 PRHDT, CDR2 FYEKMQ (reference sequence). Here the CDR3 reads CASSLITGAGLTHF. For the CDR3, the DNA is TGTGCCAGCAGCTTAATTACGGGGGCCGGGCTGACGCACTTC.

Only a few counts were recorded for this clone. This rearrangement joins TRBV18 to TRBJ2-5; maybe TRBD1 (5 bases). V shed 6 bases and J shed 1 base, with 12 bases lying between them. The CDR3 covers 14 residues. The germline gives CDR1 KGHSH, CDR2 LQKENI. The CDR3 here is CASSQGATQETQYF. CDR3 sequence (DNA): TGTGCCAGCTCCCAAGGGGCTACCCAAGAGACCCAGTACTTC.

This sequence joins TRBV7-3 and TRBJ2-2; maybe TRBD1 (6 bases). V was clipped by 4 bases and J by 1 base, with 7 bases between them. Germline lookup yields CDR1 SGHTA and CDR2 FQGTGA. The CDR3 loop spans 14 amino acids. The CDR3 DNA is TGTGCCAGCAGCTCACAGGGGAACACCGGGGAGCTGTTTTTT. This encodes CASSSQGNTGELFF. Complete variable domain (other parts from reference TRBV7-3 and TRBJ2-2): GAGVSQTPSNKVTEKGKYVELRCDPISGHTALYWYRQSLGQGPEFLIYFQGTGAADDSGLPNDRFFAVRPEGSVSTLKIQRTERGDSAVYLCASSSQGNTGELFFGEGSRLTVL.

The chain carries TRBV6-6 and TRBJ2-7; D call uncertain. CDR1 and CDR2 from the germline V gene are MNHNY and SVGAGI (reference sequence). Trimming removed 2 bases at V and 6 bases at J, with 8 bases between. This CDR3 contains 12 residues. The DNA for the CDR3 is TGTGCCAGCAGTTACCTCGGTACCGAGCAGTACTTC. This encodes CASSYLGTEQYF.

The chain carries TRBV3-1 (or the pseudogene TRBV3-2) and TRBJ1-3, with 7 nucleotides matching TRBD1. J lost 2 bases, V lost 4 bases, and 5 bases had no gene match. Germline V gene lookup returns CDR1 LGHDT and CDR2 YNNKEL (reference sequence). CDR3 length equals 15 residues. CDR3 in amino acids: CASSPDRATGNTIYF. In DNA, the CDR3 is TGTGCCAGCAGCCCCGACAGGGCAACTGGAAACACCATATATTTT.

The V call is TRBV11-2, the J call TRBJ1-4; TRBD1 is a possible D gene (6 bases). With 3 bases removed from V and 7 bases from J, the gap between germline ends came to 12 bases. CDR1 and CDR2 (germline): SGHAT, FQNNGV. This CDR3 is 14 amino acids long. CDR3 nucleotide sequence: TGTGCCAGCAGCTTTAGGGTAGGGGGTGAAAAACTGTTTTTT. Its translation: CASSFRVGGEKLFF. The whole variable domain, remainder taken from reference TRBV11-2 and TRBJ1-4, is EAGVAQSPRYKIIEKRQSVAFWCNPISGHATLYWYQQILGQGPKLLIQFQNNGVVDDSQLPKDRFSAERLKGVDSTLKIQPAKLEDSAVYLCASSFRVGGEKLFFGSGTQLSVL.

The gene calls are TRBV6-5 and TRBJ2-7; TRBD1 might be the D (7 bases). This CDR3 comprises 14 residues. The V gene's germline CDR1 is MNHEY and CDR2 SVGAGI. V was cut by 6 bases and J by 6 bases, with 18 bases left in between. The CDR3 sequence is CASSPGQRASEQYF. In nucleotides, the CDR3 is TGTGCCAGCAGCCCGGGACAGCGGGCGTCCGAGCAGTACTTC.